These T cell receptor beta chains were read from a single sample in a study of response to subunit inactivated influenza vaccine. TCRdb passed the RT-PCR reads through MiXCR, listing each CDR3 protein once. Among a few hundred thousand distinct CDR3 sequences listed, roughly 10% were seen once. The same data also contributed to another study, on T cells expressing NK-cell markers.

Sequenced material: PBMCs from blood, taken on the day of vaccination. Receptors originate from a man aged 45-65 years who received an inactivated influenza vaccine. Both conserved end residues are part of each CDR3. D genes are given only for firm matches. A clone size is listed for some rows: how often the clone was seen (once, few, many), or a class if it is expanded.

CDR3aa: CASSPPPGDRGQPQHF
CDR3nt: TGTGCCAGCAGTCCACCTCCCGGGGACAGGGGTCAGCCCCAGCATTTT
d_gene: TRBD1
v_gene: TRBV28
abundance: few
j_gene: TRBJ1-5

CDR3aa: CAISVEGGTYEQYF
CDR3nt: TGTGCCATCAGTGTAGAGGGGGGTACCTACGAGCAGTACTTC
d_gene: .
v_gene: TRBV10-3
abundance: few
j_gene: TRBJ2-7

CDR3aa: CSAIPRTGLEQYF
CDR3nt: TGCAGTGCAATACCTCGGACAGGGCTCGAGCAGTACTTC
d_gene: TRBD1
v_gene: TRBV20-1
abundance: few
j_gene: TRBJ2-7

CDR3aa: CATSREPKETQYF
CDR3nt: TGTGCCACCAGCAGAGAGCCCAAAGAGACCCAGTACTTC
d_gene: .
v_gene: TRBV15
abundance: .
j_gene: TRBJ2-5

CDR3aa: CATSDPTPGGLIETQYF
CDR3nt: TGTGCCACCAGTGATCCCACCCCAGGGGGCTTAATAGAGACCCAGTACTTC
d_gene: TRBD1
v_gene: TRBV24-1
abundance: many
j_gene: TRBJ2-5

CDR3aa: CASTLARESSNTQYF
CDR3nt: TGTGCCAGCACCCTGGCGCGGGAGTCGTCAAATACGCAGTATTTT
d_gene: TRBD2
v_gene: TRBV12-3/TRBV12-4
abundance: many
j_gene: TRBJ2-3

CDR3aa: CASSKCLPRVPSYEQYF
CDR3nt: TGTGCCAGCAGCAAATGCCTCCCGAGGGTCCCCTCCTACGAGCAGTACTTC
d_gene: .
v_gene: TRBV21-1
abundance: .
j_gene: TRBJ2-7

CDR3aa: CSASLRGLTSYNEQFF
CDR3nt: TGCAGTGCTTCGCTCCGGGGCCTGACCTCCTACAATGAGCAGTTCTTC
d_gene: .
v_gene: TRBV20-1
abundance: few
j_gene: TRBJ2-1

CDR3aa: CASRRGRGPDTQYF
CDR3nt: TGTGCCAGCAGAAGGGGCAGGGGCCCAGATACGCAGTATTTT
d_gene: .
v_gene: TRBV6-1
abundance: .
j_gene: TRBJ2-3

CDR3aa: CASSLGGRAPYEQYF
CDR3nt: TGTGCCAGCAGCTTAGGTGGGAGGGCCCCCTACGAGCAGTACTTC
d_gene: TRBD2
v_gene: TRBV13
abundance: .
j_gene: TRBJ2-7

CDR3aa: CSVDGGTQETQYF
CDR3nt: TGCAGCGTTGACGGCGGGACACAAGAGACCCAGTACTTC
d_gene: .
v_gene: TRBV29-1
abundance: .
j_gene: TRBJ2-5

CDR3aa: CAISGTSGNTGELFF
CDR3nt: TGTGCCATCAGTGGGACTAGCGGGAACACCGGGGAGCTGTTTTTT
d_gene: TRBD2
v_gene: TRBV10-3
abundance: .
j_gene: TRBJ2-2

CDR3aa: CASSLVASGTSGYNEQFF
CDR3nt: TGCGCCAGCAGCTTGGTTGCTAGCGGGACGTCGGGCTACAATGAGCAGTTCTTC
d_gene: TRBD2
v_gene: TRBV5-1
abundance: few
j_gene: TRBJ2-1

CDR3aa: CASSSGGRKVSPLHF
CDR3nt: TGTGCCAGCAGTTCCGGGGGACGGAAAGTTTCGCCCCTCCACTTT
d_gene: .
v_gene: TRBV28
abundance: many
j_gene: TRBJ1-6

CDR3aa: CASSPFSRGNTQYF
CDR3nt: TGTGCCAGCAGCCCTTTCTCCCGGGGCAATACGCAGTATTTT
d_gene: .
v_gene: TRBV12-3/TRBV12-4
abundance: .
j_gene: TRBJ2-3

CDR3aa: CASRKAESTDTQYF
CDR3nt: TGTGCCAGCAGGAAGGCGGAAAGCACAGATACGCAGTATTTT
d_gene: .
v_gene: TRBV2
abundance: .
j_gene: TRBJ2-3

CDR3aa: CASSPGTLFMQPQHF
CDR3nt: TGTGCCAGCAGTCCCGGGACGCTCTTCATGCAGCCCCAGCATTTT
d_gene: .
v_gene: TRBV12-3/TRBV12-4
abundance: many
j_gene: TRBJ1-5

CDR3aa: CASSDLGTGDNEQFF
CDR3nt: TGTGCCAGCAGTGATTTAGGGACGGGGGACAATGAGCAGTTCTTC
d_gene: .
v_gene: TRBV2
abundance: few
j_gene: TRBJ2-1

CDR3aa: CATPTRDGYTF
CDR3nt: TGTGCCACCCCAACCAGGGATGGCTACACCTTC
d_gene: .
v_gene: TRBV19
abundance: many
j_gene: TRBJ1-2

CDR3aa: CASRPAADNEQFF
CDR3nt: TGTGCCAGCAGGCCGGCAGCGGACAATGAGCAGTTCTTC
d_gene: .
v_gene: TRBV7-2
abundance: .
j_gene: TRBJ2-1

CDR3aa: CASKLDRTHTNEQFF
CDR3nt: TGTGCCAGCAAACTAGACAGGACACATACCAATGAGCAGTTCTTC
d_gene: .
v_gene: TRBV12-3/TRBV12-4
abundance: .
j_gene: TRBJ2-1

CDR3aa: CASSLAAEGNEQFF
CDR3nt: TGTGCCAGCAGTTTAGCGGCAGAGGGGAATGAGCAGTTCTTC
d_gene: .
v_gene: TRBV12-3/TRBV12-4
abundance: few
j_gene: TRBJ2-1

CDR3aa: CASSLDSQETQYF
CDR3nt: TGTGCCAGCAGCTTAGATTCTCAAGAGACCCAGTACTTC
d_gene: .
v_gene: TRBV7-2
abundance: medium-sized
j_gene: TRBJ2-5

CDR3aa: CSVLDRVGGSGNTIYF
CDR3nt: TGCAGCGTTCTAGACAGGGTAGGGGGCTCTGGAAACACCATATATTTT
d_gene: TRBD1
v_gene: TRBV29-1
abundance: few
j_gene: TRBJ1-3

CDR3aa: CASRTVLKPYEQYF
CDR3nt: TGTGCCAGCAGGACAGTCCTAAAGCCCTACGAGCAGTACTTC
d_gene: .
v_gene: TRBV28
abundance: few
j_gene: TRBJ2-7